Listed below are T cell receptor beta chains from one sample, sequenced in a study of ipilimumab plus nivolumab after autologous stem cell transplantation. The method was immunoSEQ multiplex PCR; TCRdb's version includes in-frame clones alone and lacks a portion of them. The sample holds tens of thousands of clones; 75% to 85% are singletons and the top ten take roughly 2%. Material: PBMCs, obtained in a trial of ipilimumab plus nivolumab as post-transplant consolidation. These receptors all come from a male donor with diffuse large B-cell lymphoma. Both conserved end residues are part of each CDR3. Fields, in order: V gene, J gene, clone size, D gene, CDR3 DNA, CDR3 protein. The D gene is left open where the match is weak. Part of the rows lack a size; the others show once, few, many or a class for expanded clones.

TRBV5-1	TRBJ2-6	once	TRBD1	TGCGCCAGCAGCGGGACAGCAAGAGTCTCTGGGGCCAACGTCCTGACTTTC	CASSGTARVSGANVLTF
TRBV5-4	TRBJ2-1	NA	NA	TGTGCCAGCAGCTTAGGGGGGCGTAATGAGCAGTTCTTC	CASSLGGRNEQFF
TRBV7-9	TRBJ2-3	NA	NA	TGTGCCAGCAGCTTAATGCGGGGAAGCACAGATACGCAGTATTTT	CASSLMRGSTDTQYF
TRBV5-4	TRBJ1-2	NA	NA	TGTGCCAGCAGCTTCGGCGGGGGCGAGGGTGGCTACACCTTC	CASSFGGGEGGYTF
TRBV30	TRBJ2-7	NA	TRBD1	TGTGCCTGGACCGGACAGGGGGGCTACGAGCAGTACTTC	CAWTGQGGYEQYF
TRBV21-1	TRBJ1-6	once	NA	TGTGCCACTAAGGGACAGGGGACAGGGTGTGGGAATTCACCCCTCCACTTT	CATKGQGTGCGNSPLHF
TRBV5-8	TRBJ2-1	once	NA	TGTGCCAGCAGCCCCCAGGAAATCTACAATGAGCAGTTCTTC	CASSPQEIYNEQFF
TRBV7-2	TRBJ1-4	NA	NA	TGTGCCAGCAGCCGCGGGGTGAGGGTGCGGGAAAAACTGTTTTTT	CASSRGVRVREKLFF
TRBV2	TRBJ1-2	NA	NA	TGTGCCAGCAGACCCGCGGGAGCTAACTATGGCTACACCTTC	CASRPAGANYGYTF
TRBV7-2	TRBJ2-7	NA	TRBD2	TGTGCCAGCAGCCCCCACCTCCTAGCGGGGGGACCTTGGGAGCAGTACTTC	CASSPHLLAGGPWEQYF
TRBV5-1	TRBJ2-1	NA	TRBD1	TGCGCCAGCAGCTTGGACAGGGGTTACAATGAGCAGTTCTTC	CASSLDRGYNEQFF
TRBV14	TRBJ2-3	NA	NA	TGTGCCAGCAGCTTTAATGTTGGAGATACGCAGTATTTT	CASSFNVGDTQYF
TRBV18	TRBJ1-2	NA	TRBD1	TGTGCCAGCTCACCACGGACAGGGGGCGTCGACTATGGCTACACCTTC	CASSPRTGGVDYGYTF
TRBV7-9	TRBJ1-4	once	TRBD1	TGTGCCAGCAGCTTAGGGCGAAGGGGACAGGGTGAAAAACTGTTTTTT	CASSLGRRGQGEKLFF
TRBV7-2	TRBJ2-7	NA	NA	TGTGCCAGCAGCTCACGTCAGACAAGGAACGAGCAGTACTTC	CASSSRQTRNEQYF
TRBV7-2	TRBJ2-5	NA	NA	TGTGCCAGCAGCTTAGCCCCGGAGGTGGAGACCCAGTACTTC	CASSLAPEVETQYF
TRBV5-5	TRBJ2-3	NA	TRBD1	TGTGCCAGCAGCGACTGGTCCAGGGGGCCGACAACAGATACGCAGTATTTT	CASSDWSRGPTTDTQYF
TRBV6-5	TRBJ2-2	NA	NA	TGTGCCAGCATGGGGACACTGAACACCGGGGAGCTGTTTTTT	CASMGTLNTGELFF
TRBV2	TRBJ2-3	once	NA	TGTGCCAGCAGCGTTGGACAAGGTGCGCAGTATTTT	CASSVGQGAQYF
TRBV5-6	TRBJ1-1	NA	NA	TGTGCCAGCAGCTTGGACACCTCGGGCACTGAAGCTTTCTTT	CASSLDTSGTEAFF
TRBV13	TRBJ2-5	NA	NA	TGTGCCAGCAGCCCGGAGGGGGGCGGCGGGGAGACCCAGTACTTC	CASSPEGGGGETQYF
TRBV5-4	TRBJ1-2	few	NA	TGTGCCAGCAGCTTGGTTGGCCCCAGTTCGGCCAACTATGGCTACACCTTC	CASSLVGPSSANYGYTF
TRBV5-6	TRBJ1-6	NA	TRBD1	TGTGCCAGCAGACCTCCGGGGACAGGGAATTCACCCCTCCACTTT	CASRPPGTGNSPLHF
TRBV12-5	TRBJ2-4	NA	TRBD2	TGTGCCTCTGCGAGGGGCAGCGGGGGGCTCAATCAGTACTTC	CASARGSGGLNQYF
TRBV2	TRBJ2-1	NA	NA	TGTGCCAGCAGCCTCAGGGGAGGCCTGGGGTCCTACAATGAGCAGTTCTTC	CASSLRGGLGSYNEQFF
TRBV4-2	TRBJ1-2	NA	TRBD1	TGTGCCAGCAGCCAAGAAAGCCAGGGGGCTTATGGCTACACCTTC	CASSQESQGAYGYTF
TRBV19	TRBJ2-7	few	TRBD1	TGTGCCAGTAGTATAGGGGACAGGGGTCCCGAGCAGTACTTC	CASSIGDRGPEQYF
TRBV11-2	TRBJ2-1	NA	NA	TGTGCCAGCAGCCCCGGGGCCGTCTACAATCAGCAGTTCTTC	CASSPGAVYNQQFF
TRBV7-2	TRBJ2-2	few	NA	TGTGCCAGCAGTCCACAGGGACATAACACCGGGGAGCTGTTTTTT	CASSPQGHNTGELFF
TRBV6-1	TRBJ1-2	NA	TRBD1	TGTGCCAGCAGTGATACAGGGTACAGGGGCTATGGCTACACCTTC	CASSDTGYRGYGYTF
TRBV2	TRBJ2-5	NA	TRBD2	TGTGCCAGCAGTGTGGCGTCTAGCGGGGGGATCCAGTACTTC	CASSVASSGGIQYF
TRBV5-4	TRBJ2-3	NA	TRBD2	TGTGCCAGCAGCTTGGCGACTAGCAGAACGCAGTATTTT	CASSLATSRTQYF
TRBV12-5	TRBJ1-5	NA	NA	TGTGCTAGTGGTTCCGGAGTTAGCAATCAGCCCCAGCATTTT	CASGSGVSNQPQHF
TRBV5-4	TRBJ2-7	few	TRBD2	TGTGCCAGCAGCTTACTAGCGGGGGGCCCGTGGGAGCAGTACTTC	CASSLLAGGPWEQYF
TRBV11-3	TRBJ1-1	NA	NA	TGTGCCAGCAGCTCAAGGTGGAACACTGAAGCTTTCTTT	CASSSRWNTEAFF
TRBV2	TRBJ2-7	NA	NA	TGTGCCAGCAGTGGACTATCCGGGAGATTCAGCGAGCAGTACTTC	CASSGLSGRFSEQYF
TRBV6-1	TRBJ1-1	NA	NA	TGTGCCAGCAGTGAAAGGCAGAGTAACACTGAAGCTTTCTTT	CASSERQSNTEAFF
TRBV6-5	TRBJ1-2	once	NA	TGTGCCAGCAGTTCGGGGCCCTATGGCTACACCTTC	CASSSGPYGYTF
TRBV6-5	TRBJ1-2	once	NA	TGTGCCAGCAGTTACCGGGGGAGTGGCTACACCTTC	CASSYRGSGYTF
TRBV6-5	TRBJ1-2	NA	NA	TGTGCCAGCAGAGGAAGGGGCTCTAACTATGGCTACACCTTC	CASRGRGSNYGYTF